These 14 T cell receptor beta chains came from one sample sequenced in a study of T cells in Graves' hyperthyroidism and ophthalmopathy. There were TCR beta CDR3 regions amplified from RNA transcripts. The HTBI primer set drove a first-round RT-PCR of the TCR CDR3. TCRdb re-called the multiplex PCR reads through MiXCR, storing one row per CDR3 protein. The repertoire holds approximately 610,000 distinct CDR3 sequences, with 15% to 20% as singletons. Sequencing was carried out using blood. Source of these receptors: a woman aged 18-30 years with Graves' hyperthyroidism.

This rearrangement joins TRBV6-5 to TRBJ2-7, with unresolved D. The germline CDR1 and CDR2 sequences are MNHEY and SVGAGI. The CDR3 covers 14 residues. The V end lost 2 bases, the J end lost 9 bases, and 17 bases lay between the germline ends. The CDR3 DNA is TGTGCCAGCAGTTACACAGAGACCGCTACGGGGCAGTACTTC. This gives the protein CASSYTETATGQYF.

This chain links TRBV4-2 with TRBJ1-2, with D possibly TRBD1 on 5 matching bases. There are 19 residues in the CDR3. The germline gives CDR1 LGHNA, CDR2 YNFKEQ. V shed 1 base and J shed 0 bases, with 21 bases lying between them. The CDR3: CASSQVFRDGANTNYGYTF. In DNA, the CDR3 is TGTGCCAGCAGCCAAGTTTTTCGGGACGGAGCCAACACTAACTATGGCTACACCTTC.

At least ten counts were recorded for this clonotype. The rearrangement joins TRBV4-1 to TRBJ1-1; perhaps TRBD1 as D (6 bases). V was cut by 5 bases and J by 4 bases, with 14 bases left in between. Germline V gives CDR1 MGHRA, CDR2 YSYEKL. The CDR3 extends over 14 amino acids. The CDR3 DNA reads TGCGCCAGCAGCTCTCTGGGGGGCCCCACTGAAGCTTTCTTT. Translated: CASSSLGGPTEAFF.

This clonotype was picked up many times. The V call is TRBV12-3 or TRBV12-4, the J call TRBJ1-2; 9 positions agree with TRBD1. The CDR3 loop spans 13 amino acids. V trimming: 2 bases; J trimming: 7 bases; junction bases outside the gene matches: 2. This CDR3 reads CASSLTGGFGYTF. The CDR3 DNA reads TGTGCCAGCAGTTTAACAGGGGGCTTTGGCTACACCTTC.

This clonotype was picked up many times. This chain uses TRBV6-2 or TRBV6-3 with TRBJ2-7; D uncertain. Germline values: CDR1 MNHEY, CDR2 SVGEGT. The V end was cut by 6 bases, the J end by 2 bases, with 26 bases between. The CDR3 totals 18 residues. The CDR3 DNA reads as TGTGCCAGCAGGTACATGCCTCAGACGGGTGGAATCCCCTACGAGCAGTACTTC. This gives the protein CASRYMPQTGGIPYEQYF.

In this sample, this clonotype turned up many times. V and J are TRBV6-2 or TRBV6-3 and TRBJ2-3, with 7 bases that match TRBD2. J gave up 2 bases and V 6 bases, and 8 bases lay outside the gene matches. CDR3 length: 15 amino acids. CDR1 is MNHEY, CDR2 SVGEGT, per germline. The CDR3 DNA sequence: TGTGCCAGCAGCCACGGCGGGAGTGACACAGATACGCAGTATTTT. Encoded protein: CASSHGGSDTDTQYF.

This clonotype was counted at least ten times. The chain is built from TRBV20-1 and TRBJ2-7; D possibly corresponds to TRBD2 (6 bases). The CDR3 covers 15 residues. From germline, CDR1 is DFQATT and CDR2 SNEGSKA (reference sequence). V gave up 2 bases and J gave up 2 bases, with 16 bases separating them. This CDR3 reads CSARNRASATYEQYF. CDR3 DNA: TGCAGTGCTAGAAATAGGGCTAGCGCAACCTACGAGCAGTACTTC.

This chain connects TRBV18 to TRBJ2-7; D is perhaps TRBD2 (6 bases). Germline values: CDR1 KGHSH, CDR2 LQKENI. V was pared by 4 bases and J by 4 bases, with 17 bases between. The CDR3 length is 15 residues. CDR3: CASSRGRDSWYEQYF. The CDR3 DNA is TGTGCCAGCTCACGTGGGCGGGATAGCTGGTACGAGCAGTACTTC.

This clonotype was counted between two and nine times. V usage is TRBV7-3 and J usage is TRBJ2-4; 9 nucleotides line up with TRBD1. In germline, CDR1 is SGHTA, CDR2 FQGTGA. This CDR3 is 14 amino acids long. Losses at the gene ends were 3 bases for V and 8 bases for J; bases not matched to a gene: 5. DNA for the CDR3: TGTGCCAGCAGCTTGACAGGGGGGGCGGACATTCAGTACTTC. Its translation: CASSLTGGADIQYF.

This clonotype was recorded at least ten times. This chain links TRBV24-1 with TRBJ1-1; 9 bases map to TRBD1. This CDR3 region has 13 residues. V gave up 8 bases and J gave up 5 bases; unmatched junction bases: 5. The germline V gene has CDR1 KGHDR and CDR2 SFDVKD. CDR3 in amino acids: CATTWDRATEAFF. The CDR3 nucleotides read TGTGCCACCACCTGGGACAGGGCGACTGAAGCTTTCTTT.

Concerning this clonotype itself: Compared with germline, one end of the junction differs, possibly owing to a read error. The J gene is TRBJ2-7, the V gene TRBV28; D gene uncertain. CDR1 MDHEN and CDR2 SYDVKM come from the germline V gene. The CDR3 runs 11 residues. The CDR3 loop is CAGSLSYEQYF. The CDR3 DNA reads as TGTGCCGGCAGTTTATCGTACGAGCAGTACTTC.

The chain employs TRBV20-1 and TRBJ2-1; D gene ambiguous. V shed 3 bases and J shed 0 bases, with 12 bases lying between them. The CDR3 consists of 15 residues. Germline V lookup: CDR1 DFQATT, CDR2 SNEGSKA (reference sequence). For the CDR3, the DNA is TGCAGTGCTAGCCAGAGCTATAGCTCCTACAATGAGCAGTTCTTC. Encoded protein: CSASQSYSSYNEQFF.

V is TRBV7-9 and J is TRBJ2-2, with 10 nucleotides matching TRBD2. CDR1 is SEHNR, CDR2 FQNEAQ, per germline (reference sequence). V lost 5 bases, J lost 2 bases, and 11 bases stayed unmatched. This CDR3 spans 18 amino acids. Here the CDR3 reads CASSHYSGLATNTGELFF. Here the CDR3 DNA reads TGTGCCAGCAGCCACTATTCGGGACTAGCGACCAACACCGGGGAGCTGTTTTTT.

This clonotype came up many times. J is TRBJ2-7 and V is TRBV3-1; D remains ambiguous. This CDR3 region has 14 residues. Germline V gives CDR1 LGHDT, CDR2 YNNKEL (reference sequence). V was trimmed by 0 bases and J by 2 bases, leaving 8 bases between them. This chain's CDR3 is CASSQEPNTYEQYF. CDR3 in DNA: TGTGCCAGCAGCCAAGAACCGAATACCTACGAGCAGTACTTC.